These 3 T cell receptor beta chains were all obtained from the same sample, sequenced in a study of T cell responses to AZD1222 COVID-19 vaccine. Sequencing used immunoSEQ multiplex PCR; TCRdb keeps in-frame clones, though not all of them. The profile shows just over 150,000 clones, 88% of them singletons. This material consisted of peripheral blood, taken after recovery from COVID-19. Every receptor here comes from an adult who had recovered from COVID-19.

The V call is TRBV27, the J call TRBJ2-1; 9 bases map to TRBD2. The CDR3 is made up of 19 amino acids. The germline V gene encodes CDR1 MNHEY and CDR2 SMNVEV (reference sequence). Losses at the gene ends were 5 bases for V and 0 bases for J; bases not matched to a gene: 14. The CDR3 DNA follows: TGTGCCAGCAGTAAAGCGGGAGGTACATATCGGAGCTCCTACAATGAGCAGTTCTTC. Its protein product is CASSKAGGTYRSSYNEQFF.

V is TRBV28 and J is TRBJ2-6; TRBD1 matches at 7 bases. With 4 bases clipped from V and 2 bases from J, the junction kept 5 bases outside the gene matches. Germline CDR1 MDHEN, CDR2 SYDVKM. There are 16 residues in the CDR3. Here the CDR3 reads CASSSATGAGANVLTF. The DNA for the CDR3 is TGTGCCAGCAGTTCGGCTACAGGGGCTGGGGCCAACGTCCTGACTTTC.

The V gene is TRBV7-9, the J gene TRBJ1-1, with unresolved D. This CDR3 comprises 11 residues. CDR1 and CDR2 (germline): SEHNR, FQNEAQ (reference sequence). V lost 2 bases to trimming and J lost 4 bases, with 2 bases between them. The CDR3 DNA reads as TGTGCCAGCAGCTTAACCACTGAAGCTTTCTTT. Amino acids: CASSLTTEAFF.